This TCR beta chain was sequenced during a study of blood T cell repertoires in COVID-19. Germline V gene data show CDR1 as KGHSH and CDR2 as LQKENI. The CDR3 covers 12 residues. The V end was cut by 6 bases, the J end by 5 bases, with 9 bases between. Libraries were prepared by immunoSEQ multiplex PCR; TCRdb keeps only in-frame clonotypes and omits some of them. Of 200,000 to 300,000 clones detected, about 90% appear once; the ten largest clones hold under 3%. Sequencing used peripheral blood. The chain recombines TRBV18 with TRBJ2-3; D is unresolved. The sequence was collected from a person aged 18 to 30 with COVID-19, enrolled during active disease. The CDR3 DNA is TGTGCCAGCTCGGCAGATCTAGATACGCAGTATTTT. Translation: CASSADLDTQYF. Drawing the rest from reference TRBV18 and TRBJ2-3, the complete variable domain is NAGVMQNPRHLVRRRGQEARLRCSPMKGHSHVYWYRQLPEEGLKFMVYLQKENIIDESGMPKERFSAEFPKEGPSILRIQQVVRGDSAAYFCASSADLDTQYFGPGTRLTVL.